These T cell receptor beta chains were read from a single sample in a study of shared clonotypes between healthy human individuals. This table comes from immunoSEQ multiplex PCR, and its TCRdb copy is limited to in-frame clones, with some not included. The table shows about half a million clones, with around 73% occurring only once. The sample was PBMCs. These receptors all come from a woman aged 40 to 55 in good health. Some clones in this sample may be carry-over from other donors' samples. Each CDR3 is given without its conserved first and last residue. Each record gives: J gene, clone size, V gene, CDR3 protein. Expanded clones get a size class; other rows say once, few or many, or leave the size out.

TRBJ2-2,NA,TRBV5-4,ASSRGANTGELF
TRBJ2-7,NA,TRBV28,ASSLGLGEQY
TRBJ2-1,NA,TRBV5-1,ASSPGSREGEQF
TRBJ2-1,NA,TRBV19,ASSRDRGRNEQF
TRBJ2-7,once,TRBV9,ASSVGGQGFYEQY
TRBJ2-3,NA,TRBV9,ASSVDWGDTQY
TRBJ1-2,NA,TRBV9,ASSPRTALFSNYGYT
TRBJ1-4,few,TRBV25-1,ASSDQVEEKLF
TRBJ2-7,NA,TRBV7-2,ASSSSGGPYEQY
TRBJ1-2,few,TRBV2,ASSEDRSYGYT
TRBJ1-2,NA,TRBV27,ASSPGQGEGYT
TRBJ2-7,NA,TRBV5-6,ASSSPGQSYEQY
TRBJ2-7,NA,TRBV9,ASSAGTSGAGDEQY
TRBJ2-1,NA,TRBV2,ASSEAEVFHNGQF
TRBJ1-1,many,TRBV6-5,ASSPLVRGTEAF
TRBJ2-2,NA,TRBV28,ASWGGELF
TRBJ2-5,once,TRBV5-1,ASSLVPGFQRETQY
TRBJ2-2,few,TRBV7-9,ASSSGTVTGELF
TRBJ2-5,once,TRBV7-1,ASSSLWETQY
TRBJ2-7,NA,TRBV6-5,VGSYSASTHEQY
TRBJ1-2,NA,TRBV18,ASSPPNYGHQMYGYT
TRBJ2-7,NA,TRBV10-3,AISRSTYEQY
TRBJ2-7,NA,TRBV27,ASSLLGQPTNQY
TRBJ2-7,NA,TRBV6-5,ASSRDRLGSYEQY
TRBJ2-1,NA,TRBV10-2,ASRRAGGPVSGNEQF